The sequence of this T cell receptor beta chain was determined in a study of early T cells in non-severe SARS-CoV-2 infection. Concerning this clonotype: Its antigen is still unknown.

Molecules of cDNA were individually given unique molecular identifiers that were attached to them. TCRdb ran MiXCR on the 5' RACE reads and lists one entry per CDR3 protein. The table has some 46,000 distinct CDR3 sequences, 6.1% seen once. Study-wide results and caveats: Matches to VDJdb favored anti-spike CD8 responses and missed private and CD4 specificities.

From germline, CDR1 is SGDLS and CDR2 YYNGEE. V lost 0 bases to trimming and J lost 6 bases, with 13 bases between them. The CDR3 is 15 amino acids. The gene calls are TRBV9 and TRBJ2-1; tentatively, D is TRBD2 (5 bases). The sequence was obtained from an adult who was a healthcare worker with PCR-confirmed SARS-CoV-2 infection or an uninfected control (not recorded which). The sample consisted of whole blood. In nucleotides, the CDR3 is TGTGCCAGCAGCGTAGGCCCTAGTGAGGGCAATGAGCAGTTCTTC. Translated: CASSVGPSEGNEQFF.